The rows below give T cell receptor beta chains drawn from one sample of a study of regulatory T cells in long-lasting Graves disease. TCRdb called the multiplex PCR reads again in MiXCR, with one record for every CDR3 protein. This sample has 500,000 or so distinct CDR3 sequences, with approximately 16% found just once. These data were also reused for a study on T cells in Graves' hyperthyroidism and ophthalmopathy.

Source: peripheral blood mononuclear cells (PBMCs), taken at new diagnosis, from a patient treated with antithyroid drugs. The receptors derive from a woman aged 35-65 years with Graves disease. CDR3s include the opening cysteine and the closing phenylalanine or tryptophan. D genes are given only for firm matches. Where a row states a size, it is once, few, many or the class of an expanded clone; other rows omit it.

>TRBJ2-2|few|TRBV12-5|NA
TGTGCTAGTGGCCCCCCCCGAGGGGTTGGGACCGGGGAGCTGTTTTTT
CASGPPRGVGTGELFF
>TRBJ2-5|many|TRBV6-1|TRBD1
TGTGCCAGCAGCGTGGACAGGGGGGAGACCCAGTACTTC
CASSVDRGETQYF
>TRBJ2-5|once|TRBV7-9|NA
TGTGCCACTACTTATACAGTGGGGGTCAGGGGAGGAGAGACCCAGTACTTC
CATTYTVGVRGGETQYF
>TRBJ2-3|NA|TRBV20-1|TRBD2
TGCAGTGCTCACATAGCGGGGGGTGGCACAGATACGCAGTATTTT
CSAHIAGGGTDTQYF
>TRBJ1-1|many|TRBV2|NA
TGTGCCAGCAGTTTCCGGGAACGACGTGGTGAAGCTTTCTTT
CASSFRERRGEAFF
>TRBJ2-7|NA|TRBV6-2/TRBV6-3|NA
TGTGCCAGCAGTTACGACTTTCGTGGCGAGCAGTACTTC
CASSYDFRGEQYF
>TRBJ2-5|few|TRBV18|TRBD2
TGTGCCAGCTCACCACTTCCACTAGCGGGGGCCAACCAAGAGACCCAGTACTTC
CASSPLPLAGANQETQYF
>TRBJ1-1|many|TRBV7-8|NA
TGTGCCAGCAGCGAACAGGAGGATGGGACTGAAGCTTTCTTT
CASSEQEDGTEAFF
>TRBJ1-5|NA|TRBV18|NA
TGTGCCAGCTCACCAGCGTATGGAATAGCAAATCAGCCCCAGCATTTT
CASSPAYGIANQPQHF
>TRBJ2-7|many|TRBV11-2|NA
TGTGCCAGCAGCTTTCAAACGGGGGTCGAGCAGTACTTC
CASSFQTGVEQYF
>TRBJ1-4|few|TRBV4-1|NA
TGCGCCAGCAGCCAAGACAGGTGGACGAATGAAAAACTGTTTTTT
CASSQDRWTNEKLFF
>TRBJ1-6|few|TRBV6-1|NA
TGTGCCACCCAAGGGCACGATAATTCACCCCTCCACTTT
CATQGHDNSPLHF
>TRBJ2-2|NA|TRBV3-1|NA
TGTGCCAGCAGCCAGGGCGTTAACACCGGGGAGCTGTTTTTT
CASSQGVNTGELFF
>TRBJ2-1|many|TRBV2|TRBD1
TGTGCCAGCCAAGGACAGGCTCTCTCCTACAATGAGCAGTTCTTC
CASQGQALSYNEQFF
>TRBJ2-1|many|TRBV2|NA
TGTGCCAGCAGTTTCCCCGAAAACAGGAGGCAGTTCTTC
CASSFPENRRQFF
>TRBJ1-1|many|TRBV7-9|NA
TGTGCCAGCAGCCAGAGCTGGGCCACTGAAGCTTTCTTT
CASSQSWATEAFF
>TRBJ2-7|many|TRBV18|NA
TGTGCCAGCTCACCAACCACCGGGGTTGGCGAGCAGTACTTC
CASSPTTGVGEQYF
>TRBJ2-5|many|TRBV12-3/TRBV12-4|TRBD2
TGTGCCAGCAGTTACCATAGCGGGGGGATCGGGGAGACCCAGTACTTC
CASSYHSGGIGETQYF
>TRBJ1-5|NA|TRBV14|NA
TGTACCAGCAGCCAAGATGGGGTGCAGCCCCAGCATTTT
CTSSQDGVQPQHF
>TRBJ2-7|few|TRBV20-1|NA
TGCAGTGCTAGAGACTCTACCTACTACGAGCAGTACTTC
CSARDSTYYEQYF
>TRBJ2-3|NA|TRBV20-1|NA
TGCAGTGCTAGAGAGCCGCGGGCTAGCACAGATACGCAGTATTTT
CSAREPRASTDTQYF
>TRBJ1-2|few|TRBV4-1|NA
TGTGCCAGCAGCCAAGATCGAACCTCTAACTATGGCTACACCTTC
CASSQDRTSNYGYTF